This T cell receptor beta chain was obtained from a study of T cell responses to AZD1222 COVID-19 vaccine. The CDR3 sequence is 15 residues long. The germline CDR1 and CDR2 sequences are SGHRS and YFSETQ. V shed 2 bases and J shed 9 bases, with 15 bases lying between them. Only one count was recorded for this clone. Its antigen is not identified. Notes on the study in general: Clonal diversity was possibly underestimated, and white British individuals and females predominated among donors.

Repertoires were generated with immunoSEQ multiplex PCR, while TCRdb's copy carries only in-frame clones and drops some. The repertoire holds 200,000 or so clones, with approximately 86% as singletons. J is TRBJ1-6 and V is TRBV5-1, with no clear D. The TCR comes from an adult in good health. Sequences were derived from peripheral blood, sampled on day 0 of AZD1222 vaccination. CDR3 loop: CASSFGQPGVSPLHF. Here the CDR3 DNA reads TGCGCCAGCAGCTTCGGCCAACCGGGTGTTTCACCCCTCCACTTT.